A single T cell receptor beta chain is shown here with its context. Its antigen is as yet unknown. The read terminates 3 residues ahead of where the CDR3 ends, so the germline J gene completes it. This record belongs to a study of T cell clonality in common variable immunodeficiency. Study-wide findings and caveats: Fewer deletions and N-nucleotide insertions were reportedly seen in common variable immunodeficiency TCR beta sequences. Repertoire-complication correlations in CVID were limited by patient heterogeneity. T cell subpopulation sequencing would be needed to explain CVID clonality.

Equal genomic DNA amounts from CVID and control samples were sequenced. TCRdb's copy holds only in-frame clones and misses some; the assay was immunoSEQ multiplex PCR. This set yields about 33,000 clones and no singletons; the top ten hold about 6.1%. V shed 5 bases and J shed 5 bases, with 15 bases lying between them. There are 13 residues in the CDR3. Germline V gives CDR1 GTSNPN, CDR2 SVGIG (reference sequence). This TCR derives from a human donor with common variable immunodeficiency. The V gene is TRBV30, the J gene TRBJ2-5; maybe TRBD1 (6 bases). The sequenced material came from peripheral blood mononuclear cells. The CDR3 bases that were read are TGTGCCTGGTTAACAGGGAACTCGGAGACC. This encodes CAWLTGNSET. The whole CDR3 sequence reads CAWLTGNSETQYF.